This T cell receptor (beta chain) was sequenced in a study of T-cell memory formation after mild COVID-19. V shed 6 bases, J shed 7 bases, and the junction held 13 bases outside the gene matches. Germline V gene sequence: CDR1 SGHDT, CDR2 YYEEEE. The CDR3 is 16 amino acids. TCRdb independently ran MiXCR on the 5' RACE reads; one entry per CDR3 protein. Here the sample spans a few hundred thousand distinct CDR3 sequences, over 9% being singletons. What was sequenced was PBMCs or a T cell subset sorted from them (not recorded which). This chain uses TRBV5-6 with TRBJ2-1; 10 bases are shared with TRBD2. The receptor was isolated from a man younger than 30 who had mild COVID-19 (a few samples of this study predate the infection). Cell type and time point are not known. This CDR3 is CASMLAGGYSGNEQFF. The CDR3 coding sequence is TGTGCCAGCATGTTAGCGGGGGGTTATAGTGGGAATGAGCAGTTCTTC.